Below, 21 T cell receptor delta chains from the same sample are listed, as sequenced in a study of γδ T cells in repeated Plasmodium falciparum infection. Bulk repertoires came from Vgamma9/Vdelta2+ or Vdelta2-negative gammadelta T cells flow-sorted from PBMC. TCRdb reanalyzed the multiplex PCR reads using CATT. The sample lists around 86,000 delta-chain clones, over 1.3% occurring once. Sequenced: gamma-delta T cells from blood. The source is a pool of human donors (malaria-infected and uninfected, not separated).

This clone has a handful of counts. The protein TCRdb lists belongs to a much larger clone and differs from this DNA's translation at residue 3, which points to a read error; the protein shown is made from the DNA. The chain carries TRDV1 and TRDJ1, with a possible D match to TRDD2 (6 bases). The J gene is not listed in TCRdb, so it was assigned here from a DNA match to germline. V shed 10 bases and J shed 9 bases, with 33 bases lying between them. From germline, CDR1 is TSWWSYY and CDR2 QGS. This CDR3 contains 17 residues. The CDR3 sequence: CAPGDGSFPLKSPELIF. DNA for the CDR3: TGTGCTCCTGGCGATGGCTCCTTCCCGCTTAAGTCCCCCGAACTCATCTTT.

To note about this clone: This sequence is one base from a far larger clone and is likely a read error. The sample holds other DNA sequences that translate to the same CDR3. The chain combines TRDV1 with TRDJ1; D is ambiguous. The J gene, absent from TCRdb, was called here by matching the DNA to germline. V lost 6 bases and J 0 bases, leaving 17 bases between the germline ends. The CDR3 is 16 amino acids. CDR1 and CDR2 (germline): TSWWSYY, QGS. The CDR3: CALGETRAAYTDKLIF. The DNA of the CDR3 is TGTGCTCTTGGAGAAACAAGGGCCGCGTACACCGATAAACTCATCTTT.

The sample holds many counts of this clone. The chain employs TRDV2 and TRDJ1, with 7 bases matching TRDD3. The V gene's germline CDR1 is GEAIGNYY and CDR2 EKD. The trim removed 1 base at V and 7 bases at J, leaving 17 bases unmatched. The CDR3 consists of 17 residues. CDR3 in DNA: TGTGCCTGTGACACGGTTGGTACTGGGGACTACGGGGCTAAACTCATCTTT. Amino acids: CACDTVGTGDYGAKLIF.

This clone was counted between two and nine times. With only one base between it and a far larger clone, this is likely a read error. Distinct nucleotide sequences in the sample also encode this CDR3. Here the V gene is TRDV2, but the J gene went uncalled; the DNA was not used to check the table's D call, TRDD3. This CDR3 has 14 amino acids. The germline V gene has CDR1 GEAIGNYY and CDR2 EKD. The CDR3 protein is CACDTGRYTDKLIF. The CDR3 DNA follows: TGTGCCTGTGACACCGGGCGCTACACCGATAAGCTCATCTTT.

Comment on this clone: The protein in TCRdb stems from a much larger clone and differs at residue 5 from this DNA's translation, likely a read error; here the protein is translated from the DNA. The chain's CDR3 is CALGVPGGFPTGFVGGGFDKLIF. In DNA form, the CDR3 reads TGTGCTCTTGGGGTACCCGGGGGATTTCCTACTGGATTCGTTGGTGGGGGGTTCGATAAACTCATCTTT. V gene TRDV1 combines with J gene TRDJ1, with D possibly called TRDD2 or TRDD3 (7 bases each). TCRdb does not report a J gene; here it was assigned by matching the DNA to germline references. Trimming pared 4 bases from V and 4 bases from J, leaving 40 bases between. The CDR3 contains 23 residues. CDR1 and CDR2 (germline): TSWWSYY, QGS.

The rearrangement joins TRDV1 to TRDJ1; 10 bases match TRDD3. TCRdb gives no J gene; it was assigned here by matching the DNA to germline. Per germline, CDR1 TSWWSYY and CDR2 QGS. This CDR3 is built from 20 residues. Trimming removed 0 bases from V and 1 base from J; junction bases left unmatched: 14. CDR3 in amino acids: CALGELSHNGGYSPTDKLIF. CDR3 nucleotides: TGTGCTCTTGGGGAACTCTCCCACAATGGGGGATACAGTCCCACCGATAAACTCATCTTT.

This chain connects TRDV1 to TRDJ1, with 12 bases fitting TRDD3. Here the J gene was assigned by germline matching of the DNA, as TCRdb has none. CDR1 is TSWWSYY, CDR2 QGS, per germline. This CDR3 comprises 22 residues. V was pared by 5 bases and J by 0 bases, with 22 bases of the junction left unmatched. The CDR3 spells CALGLTRRNNWGILFNTDKLIF. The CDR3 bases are TGTGCTCTTGGGCTTACTCGACGTAATAACTGGGGGATACTCTTCAACACCGATAAACTCATCTTT.

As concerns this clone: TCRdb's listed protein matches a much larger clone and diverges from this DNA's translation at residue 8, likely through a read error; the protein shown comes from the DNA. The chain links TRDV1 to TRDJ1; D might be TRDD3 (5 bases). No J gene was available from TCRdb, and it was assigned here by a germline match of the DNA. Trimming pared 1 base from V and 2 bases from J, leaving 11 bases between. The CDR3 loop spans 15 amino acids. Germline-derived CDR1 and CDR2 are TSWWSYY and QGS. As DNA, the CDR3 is TGTGCTCTTGGGGAACCTGGGATTGGGACCGATAAACTCATCTTT. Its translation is CALGEPGIGTDKLIF.

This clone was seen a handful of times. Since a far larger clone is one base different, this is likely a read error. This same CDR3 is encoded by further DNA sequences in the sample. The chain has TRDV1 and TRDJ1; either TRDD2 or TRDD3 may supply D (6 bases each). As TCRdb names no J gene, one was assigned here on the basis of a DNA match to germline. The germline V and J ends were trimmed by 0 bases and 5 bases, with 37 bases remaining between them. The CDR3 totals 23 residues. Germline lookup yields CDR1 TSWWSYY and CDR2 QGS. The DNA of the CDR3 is TGTGCTCTTGGGGAACTAAGCAGCTTCCTCCAATATTGGGGGTTTATGCCCCGGGATAAACTCATCTTT. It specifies CALGELSSFLQYWGFMPRDKLIF.

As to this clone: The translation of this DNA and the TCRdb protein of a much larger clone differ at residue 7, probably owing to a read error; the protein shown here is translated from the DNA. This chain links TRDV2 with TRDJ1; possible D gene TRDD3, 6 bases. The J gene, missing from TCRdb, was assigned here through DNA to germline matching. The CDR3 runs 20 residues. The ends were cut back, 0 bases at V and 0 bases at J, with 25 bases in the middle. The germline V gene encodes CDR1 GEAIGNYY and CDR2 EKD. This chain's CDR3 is CACDTVRGTSRISYTDKLIF. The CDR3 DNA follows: TGTGCCTGTGACACCGTGAGGGGGACTTCAAGGATCTCGTACACCGATAAACTCATCTTT.

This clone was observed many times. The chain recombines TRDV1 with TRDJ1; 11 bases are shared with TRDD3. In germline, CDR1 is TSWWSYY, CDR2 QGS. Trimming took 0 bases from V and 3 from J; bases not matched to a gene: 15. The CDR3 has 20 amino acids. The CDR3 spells CALGELRKYWGINVSDKLIF. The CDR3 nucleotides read TGTGCTCTTGGGGAACTAAGGAAGTACTGGGGGATAAATGTTTCCGATAAACTCATCTTT.

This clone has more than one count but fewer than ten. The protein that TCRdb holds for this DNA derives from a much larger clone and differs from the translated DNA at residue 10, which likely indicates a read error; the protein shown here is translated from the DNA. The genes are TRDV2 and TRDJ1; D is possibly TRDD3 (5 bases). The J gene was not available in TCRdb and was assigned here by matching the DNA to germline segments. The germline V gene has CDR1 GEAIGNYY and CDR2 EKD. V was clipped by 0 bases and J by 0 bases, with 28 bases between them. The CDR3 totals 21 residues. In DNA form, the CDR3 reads TGTGCCTGTGACACCGGAATCTACGCGCCGGGGACTCAGAGGTACACCGATAAACTCATCTTT. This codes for CACDTGIYAPGTQRYTDKLIF.

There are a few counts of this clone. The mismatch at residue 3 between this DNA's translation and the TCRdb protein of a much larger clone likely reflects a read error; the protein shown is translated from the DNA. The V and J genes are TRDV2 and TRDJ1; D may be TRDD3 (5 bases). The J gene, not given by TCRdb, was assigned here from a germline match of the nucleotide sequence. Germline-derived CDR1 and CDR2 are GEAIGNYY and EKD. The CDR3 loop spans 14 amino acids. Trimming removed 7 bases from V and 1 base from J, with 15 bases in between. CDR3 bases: TGTGCCTGGGACGGGATTAGTGCCACCGATAAACTCATCTTT. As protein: CAWDGISATDKLIF.

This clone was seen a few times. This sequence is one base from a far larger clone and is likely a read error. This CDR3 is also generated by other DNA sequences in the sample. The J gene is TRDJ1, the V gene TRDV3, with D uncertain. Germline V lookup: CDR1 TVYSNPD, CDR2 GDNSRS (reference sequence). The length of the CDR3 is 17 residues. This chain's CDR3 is CASTWSPYRRETDKLIF. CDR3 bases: TGTGCCTCTACCTGGTCCCCGTATCGTAGGGAGACCGATAAACTCATTTTT.

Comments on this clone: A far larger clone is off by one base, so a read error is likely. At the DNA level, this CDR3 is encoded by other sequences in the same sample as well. DNA for the CDR3: TGTGCTCTTGGGGAACAAAGGGGCTCCCCACGATGGGATAAAGCTGATAAACTCATCTTT. It yields the protein CALGEQRGSPRWDKADKLIF. The chain carries TRDV1 and TRDJ1; D perhaps matches TRDD3 (6 bases). TCRdb records no J gene; here it was assigned by comparing the DNA to germline. CDR3 length equals 20 residues. The V end was cut by 1 base, the J end by 5 bases, with 29 bases between. In germline, CDR1 is TSWWSYY, CDR2 QGS.

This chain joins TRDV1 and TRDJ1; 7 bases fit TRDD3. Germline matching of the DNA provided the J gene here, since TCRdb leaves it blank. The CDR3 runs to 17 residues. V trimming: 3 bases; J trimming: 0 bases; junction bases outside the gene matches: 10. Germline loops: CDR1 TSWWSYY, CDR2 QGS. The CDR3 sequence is CALGETRPGGYTDKLIF. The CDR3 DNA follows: TGTGCTCTTGGGGAGACCCGGCCGGGGGGATACACCGATAAACTCATCTTT.

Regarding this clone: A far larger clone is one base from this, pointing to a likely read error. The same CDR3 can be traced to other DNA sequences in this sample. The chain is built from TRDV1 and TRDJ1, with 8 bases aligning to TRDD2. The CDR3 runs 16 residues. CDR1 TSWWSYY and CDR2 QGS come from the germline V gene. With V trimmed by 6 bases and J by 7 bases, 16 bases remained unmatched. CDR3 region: CALGKLPTRMGSKLIF. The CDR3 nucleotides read TGTGCTCTTGGTAAACTTCCTACTAGGATGGGGAGTAAACTCATCTTT.

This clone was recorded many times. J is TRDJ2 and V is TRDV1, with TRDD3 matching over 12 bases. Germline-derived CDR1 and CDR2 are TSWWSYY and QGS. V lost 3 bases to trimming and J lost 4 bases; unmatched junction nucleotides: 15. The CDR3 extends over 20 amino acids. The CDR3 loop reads CALGDRPGKYWGIPTAQLFF. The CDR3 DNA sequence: TGTGCTCTTGGGGATCGCCCGGGGAAGTACTGGGGGATACCGACAGCACAACTCTTCTTT.

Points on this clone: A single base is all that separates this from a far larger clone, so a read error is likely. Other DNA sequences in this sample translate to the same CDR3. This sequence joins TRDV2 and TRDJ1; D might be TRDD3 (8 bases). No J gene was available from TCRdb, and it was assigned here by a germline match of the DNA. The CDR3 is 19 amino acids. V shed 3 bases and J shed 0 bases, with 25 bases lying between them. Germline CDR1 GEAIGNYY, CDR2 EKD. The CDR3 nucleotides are TGTGCCTGTGACTTCCTACAGGTATCTGGGGGACCTAACACCGATAAACTCATCTTT. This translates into CACDFLQVSGGPNTDKLIF.

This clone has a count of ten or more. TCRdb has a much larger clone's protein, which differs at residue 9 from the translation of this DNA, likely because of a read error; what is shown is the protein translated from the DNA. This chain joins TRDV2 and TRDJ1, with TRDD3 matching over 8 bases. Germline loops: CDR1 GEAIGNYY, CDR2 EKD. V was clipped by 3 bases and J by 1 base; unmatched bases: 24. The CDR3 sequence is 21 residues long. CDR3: CACDAYWGVTSGAGGTDKLIF. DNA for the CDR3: TGTGCCTGTGACGCGTACTGGGGGGTGACTTCGGGTGCGGGTGGCACCGATAAACTCATCTTT.

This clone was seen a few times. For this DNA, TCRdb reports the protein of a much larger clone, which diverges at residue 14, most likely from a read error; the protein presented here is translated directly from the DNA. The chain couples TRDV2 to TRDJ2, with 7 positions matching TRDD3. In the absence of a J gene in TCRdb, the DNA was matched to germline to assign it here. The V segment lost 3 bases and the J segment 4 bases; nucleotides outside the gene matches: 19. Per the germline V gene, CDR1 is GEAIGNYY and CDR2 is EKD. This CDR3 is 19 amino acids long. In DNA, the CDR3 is TGTGCCTGTGACCGGCGGGTAATGCTGGGGATAATACGGACAGCACAACTCTTCTTT. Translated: CACDRRVMLGIIRTAQLFF.